Each of the 28 T cell receptor beta chains below was sequenced from the same sample in a study of blood T cell repertoires in COVID-19. Sequenced by immunoSEQ multiplex PCR; TCRdb stores in-frame clones only, minus some. Here the sample spans 90,000 to 100,000 clones, about nine tenths being singletons. Input material: peripheral blood. The source of these receptors is a man aged 45-65 years with acute or convalescent COVID-19.

This chain joins TRBV5-1 and TRBJ2-7; perhaps TRBD2 as D (5 bases). Germline lookup yields CDR1 SGHRS and CDR2 YFSETQ. This CDR3 contains 14 residues. The V end lost 1 base, the J end lost 0 bases, and 8 bases lay between the germline ends. CDR3 coding DNA: TGCGCCAGCAGCTTGACTGGGAGCTCCTACGAGCAGTACTTC. Residues: CASSLTGSSYEQYF.

The count of this clone is one. The chain couples TRBV25-1 to TRBJ1-2, with D perhaps TRBD1 (5 bases). The V end lost 2 bases, the J end lost 4 bases, and 11 bases lay between the germline ends. Germline values: CDR1 MGHDK, CDR2 SYGVNS. The CDR3 sequence is 14 residues long. The CDR3 sequence is CASSEQGRVYGYTF. The DNA for the CDR3 is TGTGCCAGCAGTGAACAGGGCAGGGTCTATGGCTACACCTTC.

The rearrangement uses TRBV19 and TRBJ2-3, with TRBD1 identical over 9 bases. Per the germline V gene, CDR1 is LNHDA and CDR2 is SQIVND (reference sequence). V lost 4 bases, J lost 4 bases, and 9 bases stayed unmatched. The CDR3 length is 16 residues. This CDR3 reads CASSRTGTGHSDTQYF. CDR3 nucleotide sequence: TGTGCCAGTAGTAGAACCGGGACAGGGCACTCAGATACGCAGTATTTT.

This clone was seen just once. The chain couples TRBV23-1 to TRBJ1-5; D perhaps matches TRBD1 (5 bases). TRBV23-1 is treated as an ORF (open reading frame) with a function not yet certain. The CDR3 runs 16 residues. The V end was cut by 0 bases, the J end by 0 bases, with 9 bases between. The chain's CDR3 is CASSQSSGGSNQPQHF. CDR3 bases: TGCGCCAGCAGTCAATCGTCGGGGGGTAGCAATCAGCCCCAGCATTTT.

The chain has TRBV7-2 and TRBJ1-6; D not resolved. Trimming cost V 1 base and J 6 bases, with 10 bases left between them. Per germline, CDR1 SGHTA and CDR2 FQGNSA. The CDR3 length is 15 residues. DNA for the CDR3: TGTGCCAGCAGCTTAGATCAGGATTCTAATTCACCCCTCCACTTT. Amino acid sequence: CASSLDQDSNSPLHF.

The V and J genes are TRBV5-1 and TRBJ1-2, with 8 bases lining up with TRBD1. The CDR3 covers 15 residues. The junction had 4 bases not matched to a gene; V was cut back by 0 bases and J by 3 bases. CDR1 and CDR2 from the germline V gene are SGHRS and YFSETQ. CDR3 bases: TGCGCCAGCAGCTTGGAGACAGGGGCGGACTATGGCTACACCTTC. Protein: CASSLETGADYGYTF.

J is TRBJ2-5 and V is TRBV6-5, with D uncertain. Looked up from germline, CDR1 is MNHEY and CDR2 is SVGAGI. The CDR3 extends over 13 amino acids. Trimming stripped 5 bases from V and 4 bases from J, with 11 bases between. CDR3 nucleotides: TGTGCCAGCAGTCCCGTTACGCGAGAGACCCAGTACTTC. It yields the protein CASSPVTRETQYF.

The chain has TRBV29-1 and TRBJ1-1, with D maybe TRBD1 (6 bases). Germline loops: CDR1 SQVTM, CDR2 ANQGSEA. This CDR3 is built from 13 residues. The V and J ends lost 4 bases and 1 base respectively, with 10 bases between them. CDR3 in DNA: TGCAGCGTTGTCCGGACAGCGAACACTGAAGCTTTCTTT. Its translation is CSVVRTANTEAFF.

This clone has only one observation. The chain couples TRBV18 to TRBJ2-7; 11 bases line up with TRBD1. This CDR3 comprises 17 residues. The germline CDR1 and CDR2 sequences are KGHSH and LQKENI. Trimming removed 3 bases from V and 0 bases from J; junction bases left unmatched: 7. CDR3 coding DNA: TGTGCCAGCTCACCGGAGAGGGACAGGGGGAGCTCCTACGAGCAGTACTTC. It translates to CASSPERDRGSSYEQYF.

The chain couples TRBV19 to TRBJ1-3, with D hard to call. The germline CDR1 and CDR2 sequences are LNHDA and SQIVND (reference sequence). This CDR3 contains 16 residues. Trimming pared 1 base from V and 1 base from J, leaving 11 bases between. The CDR3 loop is CASSIGGHLSGNTIYF. For the CDR3, the DNA is TGTGCCAGTAGTATAGGTGGGCACCTGTCTGGAAACACCATATATTTT.

The gene calls are TRBV5-4 and TRBJ2-5; a weak D match, TRBD2 (5 bases). The CDR3 runs 14 residues. CDR1 is SGHNT, CDR2 YYREEE, per germline (reference sequence). V shed 7 bases and J shed 0 bases, with 13 bases lying between them. The CDR3: CASYRRADQETQYF. In nucleotides, the CDR3 is TGTGCCAGCTATCGACGAGCGGACCAAGAGACCCAGTACTTC.

The V gene is TRBV6-2 or TRBV6-3, the J gene TRBJ2-2, with a possible D match to TRBD1 (6 bases). The CDR3 sequence is 14 residues long. Germline values: CDR1 MNHEY, CDR2 SVGEGT. Trimming left V 2 bases short and J 3 bases short, with 7 bases between. The CDR3 loop reads CASSYHRDTGELFF. The CDR3 DNA follows: TGTGCCAGCAGTTACCACAGGGACACCGGGGAGCTGTTTTTT.

V gene TRBV7-8 combines with J gene TRBJ1-5; no firm D call. This CDR3 contains 13 residues. Trimming took off 10 bases at V and 1 base at J, with 11 bases between the two ends. Germline CDR1 and CDR2: SGHVS and FQNEAQ. CDR3 DNA: TGTGCCACAGAGAGGTTGAGCAATCAGCCCCAGCATTTT. Protein product: CATERLSNQPQHF.

The V and J genes are TRBV19 and TRBJ1-2, with a possible D match to TRBD1 (5 bases). The length of the CDR3 is 13 residues. The germline CDR1 and CDR2 sequences are LNHDA and SQIVND (reference sequence). Trimming left V 5 bases short and J 5 bases short, with 12 bases between. CDR3 sequence reads: CASSPGKDYGYTF. DNA for the CDR3: TGTGCCAGTAGTCCAGGGAAGGATTATGGCTACACCTTC. The full variable domain, its missing parts supplied by reference TRBV19 and TRBJ1-2, is DGGITQSPKYLFRKEGQNVTLSCEQNLNHDAMYWYRQDPGQGLRLIYYSQIVNDFQKGDIAEGYSVSREKKESFPLTVTSAQKNPTAFYLCASSPGKDYGYTFGSGTRLTVV.

The genes are TRBV29-1 and TRBJ2-7, with 9 bases aligning to TRBD1. Germline V gene sequence: CDR1 SQVTM, CDR2 ANQGSEA. V shed 3 bases and J 5 bases; nucleotides not matched to a gene: 5. This CDR3 has 13 amino acids. The CDR3 DNA is TGCAGCGTTGACCGACAGGGGGTAAACGAGCAGTACTTC. It specifies CSVDRQGVNEQYF.

This chain uses TRBV7-7 with TRBJ2-1, with TRBD1 matching 9 bases. The CDR3 extends over 13 amino acids. Germline CDR1 reads SSHAT; CDR2 reads FNYEAQ (reference sequence). The V segment lost 4 bases and the J segment 9 bases; nucleotides outside the gene matches: 4. CDR3 nucleotide sequence: TGTGCCAGCAGCTCGACAGGGGGAGGTGAGCAGTTCTTC. It codes for CASSSTGGGEQFF.

The V gene is TRBV11-3, the J gene TRBJ2-3; D is uncertain. V was cut by 0 bases and J by 4 bases, with 8 bases left in between. Germline V gene data show CDR1 as SGHNT and CDR2 as YENEEA. The CDR3 covers 14 residues. The CDR3 nucleotides read TGTGCCAGCAGCTTAGATCTGCGATCAGATACGCAGTATTTT. Its translation: CASSLDLRSDTQYF.

The chain carries TRBV30 and TRBJ1-6; D unclear. The V and J ends lost 3 bases and 2 bases respectively, with 14 bases between them. The V gene's germline CDR1 is GTSNPN and CDR2 SVGIG (reference sequence). The CDR3 has 16 amino acids. The DNA of the CDR3 is TGTGCCTGGAGAAAAGATCAGAATCCCTATAATTCACCCCTCCACTTT. The encoded protein is CAWRKDQNPYNSPLHF.

The chain uses TRBV27 and TRBJ2-1; 10 bases match TRBD2. This CDR3 comprises 15 residues. CDR1 is MNHEY and CDR2 is SMNVEV in the germline V gene (reference sequence). The J segment lost 4 bases and the V segment lost 7 bases, leaving 7 bases of the junction unmatched. The CDR3 reads CASKLLAGGYNEQFF. Here the CDR3 DNA reads TGTGCCAGCAAACTTTTAGCGGGAGGTTACAATGAGCAGTTCTTC.

The gene calls are TRBV7-8 and TRBJ1-3; D perhaps matches TRBD1 (5 bases). Germline V CDR1 and CDR2: SGHVS, FQNEAQ. Trimming cost V 3 bases and J 0 bases, with 15 bases left between them. This CDR3 contains 17 residues. This CDR3 is CASSLADSRFSGNTIYF. CDR3 coding DNA: TGTGCCAGCAGCTTGGCCGACAGCCGCTTCTCTGGAAACACCATATATTTT.

J is TRBJ1-1 and V is TRBV7-2; D possibly corresponds to TRBD1 (5 bases). CDR1 is SGHTA and CDR2 is FQGNSA in the germline V gene. V lost 5 bases to trimming and J lost 7 bases, with 14 bases between them. The CDR3 sequence is 13 residues long. The CDR3 reads CASSNGKGLEAFF. The CDR3 coding sequence is TGTGCCAGCAGCAACGGCAAGGGACTTGAAGCTTTCTTT. The variable domain in full, completed from reference TRBV7-2 and TRBJ1-1, reads GAGVSQSPSNKVTEKGKDVELRCDPISGHTALYWYRQSLGQGLEFLIYFQGNSAPDKSGLPSDRFSAERTGGSVSTLTIQRTQQEDSAVYLCASSNGKGLEAFFGQGTRLTVV.

This clone was detected once. The chain joins TRBV7-8 to TRBJ1-1; D is perhaps TRBD1 (5 bases). Between the trimmed V and J ends, which lost 5 bases and 0 bases, there was a span of 10 bases. The germline V gene has CDR1 SGHVS and CDR2 FQNEAQ. The CDR3 covers 14 residues. The DNA for the CDR3 is TGTGCCAGCAGCGCCCAGGGCCTGAACACTGAAGCTTTCTTT. As protein: CASSAQGLNTEAFF.

This clone was seen a single time. The gene calls are TRBV18 and TRBJ2-3, with D unclear. Trimming stripped 6 bases from V and 0 bases from J, with 10 bases between. The CDR3 spans 14 residues. Germline V gene data show CDR1 as KGHSH and CDR2 as LQKENI. CDR3 bases: TGTGCCAGCTCTCCTACTACTAGCACAGATACGCAGTATTTT. Protein: CASSPTTSTDTQYF.

The genes are TRBV30 and TRBJ2-7, with TRBD1 identical over 8 bases. Germline CDR1 and CDR2: GTSNPN and SVGIG (reference sequence). The V gene end was trimmed by 2 bases and the J gene end by 5 bases; junction bases not matched to a gene: 8. This CDR3 is built from 14 residues. Here the CDR3 reads CAWSRGQEFNEQYF. The CDR3 DNA is TGTGCCTGGAGTAGGGGACAGGAGTTCAACGAGCAGTACTTC.

The chain uses TRBV7-8 and TRBJ2-5; 9 bases line up with TRBD1. The CDR3 spans 15 residues. Trimming took 6 bases from V and 5 from J; bases not matched to a gene: 10. Germline CDR1 and CDR2: SGHVS and FQNEAQ. The CDR3 DNA reads TGTGCCAGCAGTTTCAACAGGGGGCCGTCGGAGACCCAGTACTTC. Its translation is CASSFNRGPSETQYF.

A few counts support this clone. The J gene is TRBJ1-4, the V gene TRBV7-2; TRBD1 matches at 9 bases. The germline CDR1 and CDR2 sequences are SGHTA and FQGNSA. This CDR3 has 14 amino acids. The V segment lost 5 bases and the J segment 5 bases; nucleotides outside the gene matches: 3. CDR3 coding DNA: TGTGCCAGCAGCCCGGGACAGGGAAATGAAAAACTGTTTTTT. This sequence encodes CASSPGQGNEKLFF.

The CDR3 here is CASSLANSGYSYEQYF. The CDR3 nucleotides are TGCGCCAGCAGCTTGGCCAACTCAGGATACTCCTACGAGCAGTACTTC. The chain has TRBV5-1 and TRBJ2-7; D is ambiguous. Germline loops: CDR1 SGHRS, CDR2 YFSETQ. Trimming took off 0 bases at V and 0 bases at J, with 13 bases between the two ends. The CDR3 is made up of 16 amino acids.

This clone was observed once. The chain couples TRBV6-5 to TRBJ2-3; 9 bases align to TRBD1. With V trimmed by 2 bases and J by 4 bases, 7 bases remained unmatched. The germline V gene encodes CDR1 MNHEY and CDR2 SVGAGI. This CDR3 has 16 amino acids. The CDR3 sequence is CASSYQGQGGSDTQYF. The CDR3 DNA follows: TGTGCCAGCAGTTACCAGGGACAGGGTGGATCAGATACGCAGTATTTT.